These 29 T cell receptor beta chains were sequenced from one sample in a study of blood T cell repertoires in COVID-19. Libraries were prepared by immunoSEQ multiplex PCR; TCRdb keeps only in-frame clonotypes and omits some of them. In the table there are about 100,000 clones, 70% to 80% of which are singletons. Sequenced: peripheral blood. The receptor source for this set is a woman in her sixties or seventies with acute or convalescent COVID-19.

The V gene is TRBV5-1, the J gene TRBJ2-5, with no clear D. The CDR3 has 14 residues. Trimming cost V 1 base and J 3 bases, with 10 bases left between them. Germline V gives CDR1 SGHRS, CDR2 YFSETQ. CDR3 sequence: CASSLRVQEETQYF. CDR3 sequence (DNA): TGCGCCAGCAGCTTGCGGGTGCAAGAAGAGACCCAGTACTTC.

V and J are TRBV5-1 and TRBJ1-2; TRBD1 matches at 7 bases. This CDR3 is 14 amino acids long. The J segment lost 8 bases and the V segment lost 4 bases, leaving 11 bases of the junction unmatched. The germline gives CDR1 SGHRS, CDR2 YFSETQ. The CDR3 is CASSAQTGTGGYTF. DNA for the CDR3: TGCGCCAGCAGCGCCCAGACAGGGACGGGAGGCTACACCTTC.

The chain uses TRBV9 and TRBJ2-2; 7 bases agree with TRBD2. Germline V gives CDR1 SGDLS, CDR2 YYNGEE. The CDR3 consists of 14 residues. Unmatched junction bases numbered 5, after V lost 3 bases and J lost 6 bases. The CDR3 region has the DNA TGTGCCAGCAGCGCCCGGGGGGAGCCCGGGGAGCTGTTTTTT. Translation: CASSARGEPGELFF.

The CDR3 protein is CASSLGGQGYQPQHF. Here the CDR3 DNA reads TGTGCCAGCAGCTTGGGGGGACAGGGGTATCAGCCCCAGCATTTT. The rearrangement joins TRBV5-5 to TRBJ1-5; 10 nucleotides match TRBD1. The germline V gene encodes CDR1 SGHKS and CDR2 YYEKEE (reference sequence). This CDR3 has 15 residues. J lost 5 bases, V lost 0 bases, and 2 bases had no gene match.

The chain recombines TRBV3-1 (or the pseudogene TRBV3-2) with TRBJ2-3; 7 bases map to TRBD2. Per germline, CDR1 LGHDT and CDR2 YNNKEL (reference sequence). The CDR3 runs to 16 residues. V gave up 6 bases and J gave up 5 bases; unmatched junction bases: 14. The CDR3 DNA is TGTGCCAGCAGTTTAGCCGGGACTACCCTCGGAGATACGCAGTATTTT. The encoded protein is CASSLAGTTLGDTQYF.

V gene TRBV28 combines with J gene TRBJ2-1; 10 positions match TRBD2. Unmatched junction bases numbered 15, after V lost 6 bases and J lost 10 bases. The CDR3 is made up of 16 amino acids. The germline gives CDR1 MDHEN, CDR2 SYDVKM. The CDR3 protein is CASSPGGLAGVSEQFF. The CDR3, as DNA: TGTGCCAGCAGCCCCGGGGGTCTAGCGGGGGTATCGGAGCAGTTCTTC.

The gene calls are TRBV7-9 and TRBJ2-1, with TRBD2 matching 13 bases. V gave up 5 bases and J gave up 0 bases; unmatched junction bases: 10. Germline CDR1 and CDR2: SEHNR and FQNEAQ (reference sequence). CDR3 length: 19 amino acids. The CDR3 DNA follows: TGTGCCAGCAGCGACCTACTAGCGGGGGGGCCGGGCTCCTACAATGAGCAGTTCTTC. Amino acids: CASSDLLAGGPGSYNEQFF.

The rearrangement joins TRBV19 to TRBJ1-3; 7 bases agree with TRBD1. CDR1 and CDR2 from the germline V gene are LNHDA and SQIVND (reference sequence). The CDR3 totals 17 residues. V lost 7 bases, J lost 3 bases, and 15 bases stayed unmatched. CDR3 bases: TGTGCCAGTATCCTCCTCGGGGAACAGGGGAATGGAAACACCATATATTTT. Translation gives CASILLGEQGNGNTIYF.

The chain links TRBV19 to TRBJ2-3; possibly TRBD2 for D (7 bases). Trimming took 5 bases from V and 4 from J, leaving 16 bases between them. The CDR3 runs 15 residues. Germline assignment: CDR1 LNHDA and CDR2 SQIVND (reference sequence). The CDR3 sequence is CASSPLGGQPDTQYF. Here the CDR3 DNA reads TGTGCCAGTAGTCCTCTCGGGGGGCAGCCAGATACGCAGTATTTT.

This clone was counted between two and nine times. The CDR3 sequence: CASSIGTDQETQYF. The CDR3 DNA is TGTGCCAGTAGTATTGGAACAGACCAAGAGACCCAGTACTTC. This chain links TRBV19 with TRBJ2-5; D remains unclear. Between the trimmed V and J ends, which lost 3 bases and 0 bases, there was a span of 8 bases. The CDR3 has 14 residues. Germline V CDR1 and CDR2: LNHDA, SQIVND (reference sequence).

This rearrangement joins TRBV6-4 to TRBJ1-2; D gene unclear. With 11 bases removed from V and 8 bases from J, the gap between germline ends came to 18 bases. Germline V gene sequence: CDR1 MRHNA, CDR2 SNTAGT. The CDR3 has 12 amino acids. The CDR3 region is CALINGPRGYTF. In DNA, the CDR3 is TGTGCCCTCATTAATGGTCCTAGGGGCTACACCTTC.

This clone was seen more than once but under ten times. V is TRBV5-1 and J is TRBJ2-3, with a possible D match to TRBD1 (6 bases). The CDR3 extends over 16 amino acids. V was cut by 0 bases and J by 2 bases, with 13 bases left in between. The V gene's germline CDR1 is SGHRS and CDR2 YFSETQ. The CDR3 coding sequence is TGCGCCAGCAGCTTGGATCTGGGGGCCGTCACAGATACGCAGTATTTT. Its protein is CASSLDLGAVTDTQYF.

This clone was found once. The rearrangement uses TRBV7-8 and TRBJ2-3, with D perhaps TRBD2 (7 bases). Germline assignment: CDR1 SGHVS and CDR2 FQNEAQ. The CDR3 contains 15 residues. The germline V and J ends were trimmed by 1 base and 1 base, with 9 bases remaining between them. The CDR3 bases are TGTGCCAGCAGCTTAGTCGGGGGGCGCACAGATACGCAGTATTTT. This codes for CASSLVGGRTDTQYF. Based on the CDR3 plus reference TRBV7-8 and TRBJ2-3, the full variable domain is GAGVSQSPRYKVAKRGQDVALRCDPISGHVSLFWYQQALGQGPEFLTYFQNEAQLDKSGLPSDRFFAERPEGSVSTLKIQRTQQEDSAVYLCASSLVGGRTDTQYFGPGTRLTVL.

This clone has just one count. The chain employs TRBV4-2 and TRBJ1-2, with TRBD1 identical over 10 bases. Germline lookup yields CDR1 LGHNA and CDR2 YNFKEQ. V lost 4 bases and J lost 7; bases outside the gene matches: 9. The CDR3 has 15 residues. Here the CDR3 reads CASSPDRGYGGGYTF. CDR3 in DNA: TGTGCCAGCAGCCCGGACAGGGGGTATGGTGGTGGCTACACCTTC.

The CDR3 DNA follows: TGTGCCAGCAAGGTGGGCAGGGGGCGCCCAGATTATGGCTACACCTTC. This codes for CASKVGRGRPDYGYTF. The chain links TRBV27 to TRBJ1-2; the match to TRBD1 covers 8 bases. The V segment lost 7 bases and the J segment 5 bases; nucleotides outside the gene matches: 15. The CDR3 has 16 residues. The germline gives CDR1 MNHEY, CDR2 SMNVEV (reference sequence).

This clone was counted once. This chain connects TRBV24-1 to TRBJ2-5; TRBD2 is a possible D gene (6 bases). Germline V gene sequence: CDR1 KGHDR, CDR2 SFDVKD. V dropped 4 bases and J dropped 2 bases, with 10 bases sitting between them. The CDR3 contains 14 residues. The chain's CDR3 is CATSDPRGQETQYF. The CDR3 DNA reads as TGTGCCACCAGTGACCCGCGGGGTCAAGAGACCCAGTACTTC.

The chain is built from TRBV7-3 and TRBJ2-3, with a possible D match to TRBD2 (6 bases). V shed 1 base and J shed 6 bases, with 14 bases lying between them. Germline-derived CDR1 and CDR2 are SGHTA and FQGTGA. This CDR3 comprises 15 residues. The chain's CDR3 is CASSLNPGGKDTQYF. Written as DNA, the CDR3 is TGTGCCAGCAGCTTAAATCCCGGGGGTAAGGATACGCAGTATTTT.

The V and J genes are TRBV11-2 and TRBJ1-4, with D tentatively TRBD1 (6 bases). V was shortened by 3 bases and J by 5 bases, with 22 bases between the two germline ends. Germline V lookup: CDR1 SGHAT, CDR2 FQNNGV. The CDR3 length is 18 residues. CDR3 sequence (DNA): TGTGCCAGCAGCTTGACCTATGACCTACAGGGCCGGAATGAAAAACTGTTTTTT. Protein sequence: CASSLTYDLQGRNEKLFF.

The CDR3 coding sequence is TGTGCCAGCTCACCGCTTCGGGGGTCCTACAATGAGCAGTTCTTC. It specifies CASSPLRGSYNEQFF. This sequence joins TRBV18 and TRBJ2-1, with a tentative D call TRBD2 (6 bases). The ends were cut back, 3 bases at V and 1 base at J, with 10 bases in the middle. Per the germline V gene, CDR1 is KGHSH and CDR2 is LQKENI. The CDR3 spans 15 residues.

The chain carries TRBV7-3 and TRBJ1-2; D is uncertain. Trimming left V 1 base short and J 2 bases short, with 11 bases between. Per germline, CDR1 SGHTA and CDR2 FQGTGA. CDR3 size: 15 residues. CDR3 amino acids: CASSLRARSNYGYTF. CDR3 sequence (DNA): TGTGCCAGCAGCTTAAGGGCCAGGTCAAACTATGGCTACACCTTC.

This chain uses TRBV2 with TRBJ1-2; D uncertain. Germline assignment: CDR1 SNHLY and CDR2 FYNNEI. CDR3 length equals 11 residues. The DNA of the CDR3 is TGTGCAGTTAGCGGGAACTATGGCTACACCTTC. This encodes CAVSGNYGYTF.

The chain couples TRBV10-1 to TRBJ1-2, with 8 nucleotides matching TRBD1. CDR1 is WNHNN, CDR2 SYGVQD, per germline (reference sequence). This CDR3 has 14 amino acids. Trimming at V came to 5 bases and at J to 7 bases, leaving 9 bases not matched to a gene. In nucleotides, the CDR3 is TGCGCCAGCAGTCAGCCGGGACAGGAGTGTGGCTACACCTTC. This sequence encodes CASSQPGQECGYTF.

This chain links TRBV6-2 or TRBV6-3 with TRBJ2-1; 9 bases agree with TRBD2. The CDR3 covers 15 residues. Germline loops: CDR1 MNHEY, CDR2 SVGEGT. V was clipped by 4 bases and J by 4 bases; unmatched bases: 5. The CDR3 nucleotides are TGTGCCAGCAGTTCGGCGGGGGGGGGATACAATGAGCAGTTCTTC. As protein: CASSSAGGGYNEQFF.

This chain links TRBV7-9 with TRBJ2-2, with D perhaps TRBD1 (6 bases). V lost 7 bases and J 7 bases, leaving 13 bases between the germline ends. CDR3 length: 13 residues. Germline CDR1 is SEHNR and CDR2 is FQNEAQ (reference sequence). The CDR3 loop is CASNMDSHGELFF. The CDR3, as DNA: TGTGCCAGCAACATGGACAGTCACGGGGAGCTGTTTTTT.

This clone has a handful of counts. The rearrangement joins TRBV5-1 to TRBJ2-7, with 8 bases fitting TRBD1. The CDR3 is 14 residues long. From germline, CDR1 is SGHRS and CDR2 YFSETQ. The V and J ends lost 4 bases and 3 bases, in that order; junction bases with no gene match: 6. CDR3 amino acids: CASSPSGQDYEQYF. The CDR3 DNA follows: TGCGCCAGCAGCCCCTCGGGACAGGACTACGAGCAGTACTTC.

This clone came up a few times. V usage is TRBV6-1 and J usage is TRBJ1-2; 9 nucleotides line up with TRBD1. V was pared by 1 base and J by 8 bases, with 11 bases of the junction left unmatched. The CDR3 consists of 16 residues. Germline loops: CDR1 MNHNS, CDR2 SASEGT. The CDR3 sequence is CASSEGSGTGWGGYTF. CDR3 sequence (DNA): TGTGCCAGCAGTGAAGGCTCCGGGACAGGGTGGGGCGGCTACACCTTC.

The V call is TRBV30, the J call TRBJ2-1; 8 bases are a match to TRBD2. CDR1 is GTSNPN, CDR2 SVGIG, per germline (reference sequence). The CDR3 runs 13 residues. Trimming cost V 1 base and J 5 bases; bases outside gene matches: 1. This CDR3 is CAWSARGDNEQFF. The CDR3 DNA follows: TGTGCCTGGAGTGCGCGGGGGGACAATGAGCAGTTCTTC.

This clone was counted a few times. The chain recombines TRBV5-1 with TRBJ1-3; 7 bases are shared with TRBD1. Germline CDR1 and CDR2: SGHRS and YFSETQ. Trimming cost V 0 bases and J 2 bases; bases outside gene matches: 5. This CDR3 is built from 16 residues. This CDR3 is CASSLAQGVAGNTIYF. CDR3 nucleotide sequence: TGCGCCAGCAGCTTGGCCCAGGGGGTAGCTGGAAACACCATATATTTT.

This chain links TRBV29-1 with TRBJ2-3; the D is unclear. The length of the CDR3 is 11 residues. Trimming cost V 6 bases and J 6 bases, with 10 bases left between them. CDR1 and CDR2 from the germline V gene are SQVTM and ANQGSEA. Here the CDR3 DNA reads TGCAGCGTCACCCCCGGGGATACGCAGTATTTT. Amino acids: CSVTPGDTQYF.